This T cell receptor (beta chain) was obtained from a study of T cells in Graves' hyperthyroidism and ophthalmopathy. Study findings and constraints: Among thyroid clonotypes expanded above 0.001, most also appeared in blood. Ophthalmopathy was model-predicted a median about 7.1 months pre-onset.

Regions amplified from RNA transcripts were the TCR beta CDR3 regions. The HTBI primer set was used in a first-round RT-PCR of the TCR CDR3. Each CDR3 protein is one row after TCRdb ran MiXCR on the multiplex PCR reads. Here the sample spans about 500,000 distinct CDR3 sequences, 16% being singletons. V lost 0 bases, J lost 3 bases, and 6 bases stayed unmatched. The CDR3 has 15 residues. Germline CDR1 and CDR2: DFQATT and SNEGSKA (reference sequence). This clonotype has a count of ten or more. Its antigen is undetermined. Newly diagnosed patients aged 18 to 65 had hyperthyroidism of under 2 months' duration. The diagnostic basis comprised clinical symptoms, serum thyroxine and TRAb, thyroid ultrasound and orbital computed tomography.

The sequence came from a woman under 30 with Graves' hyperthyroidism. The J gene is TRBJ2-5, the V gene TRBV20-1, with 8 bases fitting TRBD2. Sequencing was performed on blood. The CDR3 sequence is CSAREAGGLEETQYF. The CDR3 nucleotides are TGCAGTGCTAGAGAGGCGGGGGGCTTGGAAGAGACCCAGTACTTC.